The text below deals with one TCR beta chain. Germline V gene sequence: CDR1 MRHNA, CDR2 SNTAGT. CDR3 size: 13 residues. The V and J ends lost 4 bases and 3 bases respectively, with 9 bases between them. Cohort placement rested on clinical history that participants reported themselves. The assay was immunoSEQ multiplex PCR, and TCRdb's table has in-frame clones only and misses some. This table holds roughly 240,000 clones, approximately 90% found once. This specimen comes from a study of blood T cell repertoires in COVID-19. Across the study: The cDNA or gDNA used as material had been derived from T cells, B-cell-depleted T cells, or PBMCs.

This sequence joins TRBV6-4 and TRBJ1-1; D not resolved. The source material was PBMCs or T cells enriched from blood (not recorded which). This TCR came from a woman between 25 and 40 years old with acute COVID-19. CDR3 nucleotides: TGTGCCAGCAGTGTCAGTCGGGACACTGAAGCTTTCTTT. This translates into CASSVSRDTEAFF.